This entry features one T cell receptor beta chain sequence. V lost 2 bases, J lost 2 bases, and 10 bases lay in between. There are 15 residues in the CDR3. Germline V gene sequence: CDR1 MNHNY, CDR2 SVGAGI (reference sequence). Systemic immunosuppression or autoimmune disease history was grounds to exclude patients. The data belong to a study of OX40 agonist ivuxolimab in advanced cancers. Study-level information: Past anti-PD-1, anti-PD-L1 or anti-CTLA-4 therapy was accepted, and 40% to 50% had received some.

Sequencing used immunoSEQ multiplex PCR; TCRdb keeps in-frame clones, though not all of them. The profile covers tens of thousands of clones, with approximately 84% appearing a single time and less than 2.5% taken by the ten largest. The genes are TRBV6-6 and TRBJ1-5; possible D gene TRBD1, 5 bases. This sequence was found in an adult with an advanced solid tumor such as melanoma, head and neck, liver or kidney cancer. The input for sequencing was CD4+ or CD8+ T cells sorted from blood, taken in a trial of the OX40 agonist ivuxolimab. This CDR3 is CASSYGDGGNQPQHF. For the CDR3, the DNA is TGTGCCAGCAGTTACGGGGACGGCGGCAATCAGCCCCAGCATTTT.